This TCR beta chain was captured in a study of T-cell reconstitution after alpha-beta-depleted transplantation in children. Preparation of the TCRbeta library was carried out with unique molecular identifiers. TCRdb re-derived calls from the PCR reads in MiXCR, one entry per CDR3 protein. The sample lists about 540,000 distinct CDR3 sequences, approximately 20% occurring once. The V gene's germline CDR1 is MGHRA and CDR2 YSYEKL. Trimming removed 0 bases from V and 8 bases from J; junction bases left unmatched: 11. The CDR3 contains 16 residues. This clonotype has a handful of counts. J is TRBJ1-2 and V is TRBV4-1; the match to TRBD1 covers 8 bases. The TCR comes from a human donor who donated a stem cell graft to a child with acute lymphoblastic leukemia. The starting material was PBMCs from the stem cell graft donor, obtained from the stem cell graft. The CDR3 nucleotides are TGCGCCAGCAGCCAAGAATTGGGACAGGCTTTGGGGGGCTACACCTTC. Translating it yields CASSQELGQALGGYTF.